Shown below are 15 T cell receptor beta chains from a single sample sequenced in a study of shared clonotypes between healthy human individuals. Clones were read by immunoSEQ multiplex PCR, and TCRdb kept only the in-frame ones, dropping some. The data hold about 120,000 clones, with 68% observed a single time. The sequenced sample consisted of memory CD8+ T cells sorted from blood. Subset defined: CD45RO+ cells pooled with CCR7-negative TemRA cells. The receptors come from a woman aged 30 to 39 in good health.

The V gene is TRBV6-1, the J gene TRBJ2-3; no reliable D call. The CDR3 loop spans 13 amino acids. V lost 6 bases and J lost 3, with 10 bases in between. The V gene's germline CDR1 is MNHNS and CDR2 SASEGT. The CDR3 sequence is CASSAKETDTQYF. The CDR3 DNA follows: TGTGCCAGCAGCGCTAAGGAGACAGATACGCAGTATTTT.

This rearrangement joins TRBV5-4 to TRBJ2-7; 7 bases are a match to TRBD2. The CDR3 has 15 amino acids. The germline V gene encodes CDR1 SGHNT and CDR2 YYREEE (reference sequence). With V trimmed by 4 bases and J by 2 bases, 9 bases remained unmatched. The CDR3 region is CASSQDLAEAYEQYF. The CDR3 nucleotides are TGTGCCAGCAGCCAAGATCTAGCGGAAGCCTACGAGCAGTACTTC.

This clone was observed at least ten times. The chain is built from TRBV4-2 and TRBJ2-7; TRBD1 matches 11 bases. Per germline, CDR1 LGHNA and CDR2 YNFKEQ. This CDR3 spans 17 amino acids. V dropped 0 bases and J dropped 6; count of bases not matched to a gene: 10. CDR3 nucleotides: TGTGCCAGCAGCCAAGATAGGGGACAGGGGGTACGGGGCGAGCAGTACTTC. The encoded protein is CASSQDRGQGVRGEQYF.

The rearrangement uses TRBV29-1 and TRBJ1-2; D may be TRBD1 (6 bases). Germline values: CDR1 SQVTM, CDR2 ANQGSEA. The CDR3 consists of 14 residues. Trimming left V 0 bases short and J 2 bases short, with 10 bases between. CDR3 sequence (DNA): TGCAGCGTTGAAGAGAGTCAGGGGAACTATGGCTACACCTTC. Translating it yields CSVEESQGNYGYTF.

The chain links TRBV27 to TRBJ2-2, with TRBD2 matching over 9 bases. The V gene's germline CDR1 is MNHEY and CDR2 SMNVEV (reference sequence). CDR3 size: 18 residues. Trimming cost V 1 base and J 4 bases; bases outside gene matches: 10. The CDR3 sequence: CASSLLFGLAGPTGELFF. The DNA for the CDR3 is TGTGCCAGCAGTTTATTGTTCGGTCTAGCGGGACCCACCGGGGAGCTGTTTTTT.

Written as DNA, the CDR3 is TGTGCCAGCAGCTTAGCGGCAGGCCCCTACGAGCAGTACTTC. It codes for CASSLAAGPYEQYF. The rearrangement uses TRBV7-9 and TRBJ2-7; D remains ambiguous. The CDR3 extends over 14 amino acids. The V and J ends lost 0 bases and 2 bases respectively, with 8 bases between them. Germline V CDR1 and CDR2: SEHNR, FQNEAQ (reference sequence).

The gene calls are TRBV10-2 and TRBJ2-7, with 9 positions matching TRBD1. After removal of 6 bases from V and 0 bases from J, the junction contained 9 bases not matched to a gene. The CDR3 is 16 residues long. Germline V gene sequence: CDR1 WSHSY, CDR2 SAAADI. Here the CDR3 reads CASRQGQGFSSYEQYF. In DNA form, the CDR3 reads TGCGCCAGCAGACAGGGACAGGGATTTAGCTCCTACGAGCAGTACTTC.

This clone was counted only a few times. This rearrangement joins TRBV19 to TRBJ2-3; D might be TRBD2 (6 bases). CDR3 length equals 16 residues. Per germline, CDR1 LNHDA and CDR2 SQIVND (reference sequence). The V and J ends lost 5 bases and 6 bases respectively, with 21 bases between them. CDR3 loop: CASSETSSPAGDTQYF. DNA for the CDR3: TGTGCCAGTAGTGAAACTAGCTCACCCGCGGGGGATACGCAGTATTTT.

The CDR3 DNA reads as TGTGCCTCCGGACTAGCTCGGAGCTCCTACAATGAGCAGTTCTTC. Its protein is CASGLARSSYNEQFF. The chain employs TRBV10-3 and TRBJ2-1, with 8 positions matching TRBD2. The CDR3 is 15 residues long. The ends lost 11 bases at V and 0 bases at J; junction bases unmatched: 9. Germline V gene data show CDR1 as ENHRY and CDR2 as SYGVKD.

V gene TRBV5-6 combines with J gene TRBJ2-3; D is uncertain. The CDR3 runs to 15 residues. Germline lookup yields CDR1 SGHDT and CDR2 YYEEEE. V lost 2 bases and J 0 bases, leaving 10 bases between the germline ends. Here the CDR3 reads CASSLPTYSTDTQYF. CDR3 sequence (DNA): TGTGCCAGCAGCTTACCTACCTATAGCACAGATACGCAGTATTTT.

The CDR3 DNA reads TGCGCCAGCAGCCTAGCGGGAGGGCCGGAGACCCAGTACTTC. This encodes CASSLAGGPETQYF. V gene TRBV4-1 combines with J gene TRBJ2-5; TRBD2 matches at 11 bases. The CDR3 runs 14 residues. Germline CDR1 MGHRA, CDR2 YSYEKL. Trimming took 4 bases from V and 5 from J; bases not matched to a gene: 3.

The sample holds a few counts of this clone. The chain joins TRBV7-2 to TRBJ1-4; D unclear. The germline V gene has CDR1 SGHTA and CDR2 FQGNSA. V was clipped by 2 bases and J by 7 bases, with 11 bases between them. CDR3 size: 14 residues. The CDR3 DNA sequence: TGTGCCAGCAGCTTACAGCGAGACTCTGAAAAACTGTTTTTT. It translates to CASSLQRDSEKLFF.

The chain couples TRBV18 to TRBJ2-5; maybe TRBD2 (6 bases). Germline assignment: CDR1 KGHSH and CDR2 LQKENI. This CDR3 has 15 amino acids. V was trimmed by 1 base and J by 2 bases, leaving 11 bases between them. CDR3 DNA: TGTGCCAGCTCACCACGGACGGAGGGACAAGAGACCCAGTACTTC. Translation gives CASSPRTEGQETQYF.

The chain couples TRBV5-5 to TRBJ1-2; tentatively, D is TRBD1 (6 bases). Germline CDR1 SGHKS, CDR2 YYEKEE (reference sequence). The CDR3 length is 13 residues. The V end lost 2 bases, the J end lost 10 bases, and 15 bases lay between the germline ends. CDR3 in DNA: TGTGCCAGCAGCTTAGAAGTACAGGGCTTCTACACCTTC. Protein sequence: CASSLEVQGFYTF.

The chain joins TRBV13 to TRBJ2-1; a possible D gene is TRBD2 (5 bases). The length of the CDR3 is 14 residues. Germline CDR1 reads PRHDT; CDR2 reads FYEKMQ (reference sequence). With 4 bases removed from V and 9 bases from J, the gap between germline ends came to 16 bases. CDR3 amino acids: CASSSGLASGEQFF. The CDR3 bases are TGTGCCAGCAGCTCTGGACTGGCATCGGGTGAGCAGTTCTTC.